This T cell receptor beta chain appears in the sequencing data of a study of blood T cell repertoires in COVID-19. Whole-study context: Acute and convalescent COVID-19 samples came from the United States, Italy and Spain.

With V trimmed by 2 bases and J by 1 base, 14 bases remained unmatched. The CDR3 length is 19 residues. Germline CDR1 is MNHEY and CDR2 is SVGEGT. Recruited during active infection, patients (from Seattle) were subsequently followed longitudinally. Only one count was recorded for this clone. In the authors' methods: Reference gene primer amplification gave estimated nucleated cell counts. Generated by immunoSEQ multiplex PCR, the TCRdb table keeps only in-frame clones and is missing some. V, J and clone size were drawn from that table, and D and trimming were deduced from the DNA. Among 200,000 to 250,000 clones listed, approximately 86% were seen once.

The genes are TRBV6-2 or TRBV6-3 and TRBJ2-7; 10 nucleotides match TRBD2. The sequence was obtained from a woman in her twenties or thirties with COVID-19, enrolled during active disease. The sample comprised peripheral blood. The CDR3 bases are TGTGCCAGCAGTTACGAGGCTAGCGGGAGAAGTCGTCGTTCCTACGAGCAGTACTTC. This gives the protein CASSYEASGRSRRSYEQYF.